One TCR beta chain is described in this entry. Its specificity is not known. These data belong to a study of OX40 agonist ivuxolimab in advanced cancers. Study background: Three partial responders included one hepatocellular carcinoma patient and two cutaneous melanoma patients.

General study points: Dose levels from 0.1 to 3.0 mg/kg saw CD4+ and CD8+ blood T cells expand clonally by week 6. Those patients achieving a partial response at 0.1-3.0 mg/kg showed among the lowest clonal expansion.

Assay used: immunoSEQ multiplex PCR; TCRdb lists only in-frame clones, some missing. The data contain 57,000 or so clones, roughly 90% of them singletons. The trim removed 6 bases at V and 0 bases at J, leaving 5 bases unmatched. The CDR3 contains 15 residues. CDR1 is LNHDA, CDR2 SQIVND, per germline (reference sequence). The TCR originated in an adult with an advanced solid tumor such as melanoma, head and neck, liver or kidney cancer. This sequence joins TRBV19 and TRBJ2-1, with 7 bases matching TRBD2. Source: CD4+ or CD8+ T cells sorted from blood, taken in a trial of the OX40 agonist ivuxolimab. CDR3 loop: CASSLGGSSYNEQFF. Written as DNA, the CDR3 is TGTGCCAGTAGCCTGGGGGGGAGCTCCTACAATGAGCAGTTCTTC.